This TCR beta chain was retrieved from a study of blood T cell repertoires in COVID-19. Looking at the study overall: Collection of acute and convalescent COVID-19 samples took place in the United States, Italy and Spain. T cells, B-cell-depleted T cells, or PBMCs provided the cDNA or gDNA that served as material.

Per the original methods: Amplifying reference gene primers gave estimates of nucleated cell counts. The table came from immunoSEQ multiplex PCR; TCRdb's copy has only in-frame clones and leaves some out. Clone size and the V and J calls come from that table; the DNA yielded D and trimming. The repertoire includes around 180,000 clones, 82% of them detected once, and roughly a tenth sits in the top ten. The sequencing sample was made of peripheral blood. This TCR was sampled from a woman older than 75 with active or convalescent COVID-19.

The CDR3 DNA is TGCGCCAGCAGCTTGGCAGTTCGGCAGGGGGCTGGTACCCAGTACTTC. Translating gives CASSLAVRQGAGTQYF. V usage is TRBV5-1 and J usage is TRBJ2-5, with TRBD1 matching 8 bases. This CDR3 has 16 amino acids. Looked up from germline, CDR1 is SGHRS and CDR2 is YFSETQ. With V trimmed by 0 bases and J by 8 bases, 12 bases remained unmatched.